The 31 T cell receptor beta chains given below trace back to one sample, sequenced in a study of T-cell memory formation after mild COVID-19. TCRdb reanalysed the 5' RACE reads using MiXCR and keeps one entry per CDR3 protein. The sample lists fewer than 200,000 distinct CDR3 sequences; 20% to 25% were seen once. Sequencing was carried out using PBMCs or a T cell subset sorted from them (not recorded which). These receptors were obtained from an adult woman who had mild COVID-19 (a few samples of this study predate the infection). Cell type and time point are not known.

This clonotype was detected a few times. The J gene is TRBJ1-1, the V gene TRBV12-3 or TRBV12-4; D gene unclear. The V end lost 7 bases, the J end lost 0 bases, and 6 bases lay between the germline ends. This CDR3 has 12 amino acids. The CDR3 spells CASNGLNTEAFF. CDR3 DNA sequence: TGTGCCAGCAACGGATTGAACACTGAAGCTTTCTTT.

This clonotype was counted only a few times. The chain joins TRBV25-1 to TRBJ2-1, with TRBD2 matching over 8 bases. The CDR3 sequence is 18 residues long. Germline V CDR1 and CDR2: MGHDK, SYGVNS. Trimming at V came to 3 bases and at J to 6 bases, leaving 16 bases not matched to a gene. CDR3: CASSDPHGKASGPNEQFF. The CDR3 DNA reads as TGTGCCAGCAGTGATCCACACGGGAAGGCTAGCGGGCCCAATGAGCAGTTCTTC.

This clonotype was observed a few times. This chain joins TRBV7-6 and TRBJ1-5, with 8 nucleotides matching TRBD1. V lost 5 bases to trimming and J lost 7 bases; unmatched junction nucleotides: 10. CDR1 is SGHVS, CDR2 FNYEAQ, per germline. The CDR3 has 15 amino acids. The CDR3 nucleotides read TGTGCCAGCAGCGAAGCAGGGGGCGGAGGGCAGCCCCAGCATTTT. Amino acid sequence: CASSEAGGGGQPQHF.

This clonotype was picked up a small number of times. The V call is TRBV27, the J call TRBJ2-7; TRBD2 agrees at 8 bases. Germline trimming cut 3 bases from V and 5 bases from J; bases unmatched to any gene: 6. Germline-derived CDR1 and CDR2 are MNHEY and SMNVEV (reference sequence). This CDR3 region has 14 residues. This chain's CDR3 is CASSFGGEVHEQYF. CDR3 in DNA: TGTGCCAGCAGTTTCGGGGGGGAGGTCCACGAGCAGTACTTC.

The CDR3 nucleotides are TGCGCCAGCAGCCAAGAGGGCAGGGGTAGAACCGGGGAGCTGTTTTTT. Protein product: CASSQEGRGRTGELFF. V and J are TRBV4-3 and TRBJ2-2; tentative D call: TRBD1 (6 bases). The germline V gene encodes CDR1 LGHNA and CDR2 YSLEER. The V end lost 0 bases, the J end lost 5 bases, and 13 bases lay between the germline ends. The CDR3 length is 16 residues.

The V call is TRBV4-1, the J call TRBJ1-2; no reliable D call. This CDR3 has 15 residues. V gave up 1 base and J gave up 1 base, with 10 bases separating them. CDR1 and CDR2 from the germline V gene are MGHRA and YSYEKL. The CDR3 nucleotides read TGCGCCAGCAGCCAAGGAGAGGGAGATAACTATGGCTACACCTTC. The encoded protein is CASSQGEGDNYGYTF.

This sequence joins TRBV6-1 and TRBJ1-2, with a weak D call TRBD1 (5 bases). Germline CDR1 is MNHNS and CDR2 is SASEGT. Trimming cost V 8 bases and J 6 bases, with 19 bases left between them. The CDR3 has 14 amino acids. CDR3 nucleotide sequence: TGTGCCAGCGGAGGGGAGTGGGAATGGGATGGCTACACCTTC. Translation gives CASGGEWEWDGYTF.

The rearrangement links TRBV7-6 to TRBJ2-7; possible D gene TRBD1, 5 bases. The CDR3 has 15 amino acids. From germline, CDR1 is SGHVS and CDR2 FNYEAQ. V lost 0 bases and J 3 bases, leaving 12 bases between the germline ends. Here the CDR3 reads CASSLAVDTRYEQYF. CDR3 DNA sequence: TGTGCCAGCAGCTTAGCGGTGGACACCCGCTACGAGCAGTACTTC.

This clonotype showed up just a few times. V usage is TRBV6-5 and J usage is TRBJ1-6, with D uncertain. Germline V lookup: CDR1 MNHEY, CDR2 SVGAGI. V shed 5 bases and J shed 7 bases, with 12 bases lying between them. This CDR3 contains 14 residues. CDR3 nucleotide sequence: TGTGCCAGCAGTCCCGGTTGGGTGAATTCACCCCTCCACTTT. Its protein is CASSPGWVNSPLHF.

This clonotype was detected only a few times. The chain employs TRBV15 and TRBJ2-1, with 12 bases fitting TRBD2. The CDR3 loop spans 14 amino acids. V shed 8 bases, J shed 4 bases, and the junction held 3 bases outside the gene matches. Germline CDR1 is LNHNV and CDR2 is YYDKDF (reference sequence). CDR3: CATRTSGIYNEQFF. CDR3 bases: TGTGCCACCCGGACTAGCGGGATTTACAATGAGCAGTTCTTC.

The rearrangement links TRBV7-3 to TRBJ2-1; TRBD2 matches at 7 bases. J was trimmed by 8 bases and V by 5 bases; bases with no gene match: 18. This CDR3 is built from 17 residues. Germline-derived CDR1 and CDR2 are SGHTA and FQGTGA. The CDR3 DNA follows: TGTGCCAGCAGCCGTCGTGGGGGGGACTCCAGATGGGATGAGCAGTTCTTC. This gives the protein CASSRRGGDSRWDEQFF.

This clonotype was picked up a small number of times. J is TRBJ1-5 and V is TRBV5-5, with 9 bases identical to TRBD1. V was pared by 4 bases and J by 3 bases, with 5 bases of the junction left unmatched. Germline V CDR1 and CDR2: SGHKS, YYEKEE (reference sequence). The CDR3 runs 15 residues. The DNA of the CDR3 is TGTGCCAGCAGCCGGACAGGGGAGCCCAATCAGCCCCAGCATTTT. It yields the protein CASSRTGEPNQPQHF.

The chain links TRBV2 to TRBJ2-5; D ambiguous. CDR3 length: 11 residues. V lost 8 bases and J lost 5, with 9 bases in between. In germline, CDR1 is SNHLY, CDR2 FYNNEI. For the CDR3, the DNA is TGTGCCAGCGAGACCTTGGAGACCCAGTACTTC. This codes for CASETLETQYF.

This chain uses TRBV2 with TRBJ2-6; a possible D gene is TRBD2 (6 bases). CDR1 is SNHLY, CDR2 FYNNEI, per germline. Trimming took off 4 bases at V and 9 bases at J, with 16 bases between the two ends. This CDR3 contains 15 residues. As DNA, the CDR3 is TGTGCCAGCAGTGGTCGCAGGGAGGTTGGCAACGTCCTGACTTTC. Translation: CASSGRREVGNVLTF.

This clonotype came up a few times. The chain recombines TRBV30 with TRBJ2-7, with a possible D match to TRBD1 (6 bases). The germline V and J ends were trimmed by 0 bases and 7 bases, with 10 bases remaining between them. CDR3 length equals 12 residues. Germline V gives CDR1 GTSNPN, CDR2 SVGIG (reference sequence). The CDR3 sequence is CAWSVGAEEQYF. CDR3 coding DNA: TGTGCCTGGAGTGTGGGGGCTGAGGAGCAGTACTTC.

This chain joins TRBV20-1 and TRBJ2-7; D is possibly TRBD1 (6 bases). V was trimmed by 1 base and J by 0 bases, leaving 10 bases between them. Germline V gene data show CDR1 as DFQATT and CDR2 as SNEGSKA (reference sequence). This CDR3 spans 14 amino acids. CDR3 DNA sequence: TGCAGTGCTAGAGGGACAGTTTCCTCCTACGAGCAGTACTTC. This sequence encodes CSARGTVSSYEQYF.

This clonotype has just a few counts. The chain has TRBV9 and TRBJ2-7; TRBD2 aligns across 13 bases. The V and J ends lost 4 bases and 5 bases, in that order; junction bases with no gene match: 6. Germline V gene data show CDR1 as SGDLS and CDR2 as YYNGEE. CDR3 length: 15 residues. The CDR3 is CASSPLGLAGHEQYF. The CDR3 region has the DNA TGTGCCAGCAGCCCCTTGGGACTAGCGGGGCACGAGCAGTACTTC.

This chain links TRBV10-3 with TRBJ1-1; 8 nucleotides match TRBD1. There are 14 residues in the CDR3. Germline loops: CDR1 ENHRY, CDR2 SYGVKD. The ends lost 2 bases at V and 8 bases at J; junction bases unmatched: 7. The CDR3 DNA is TGTGCCATCAGTGAGCCAGGACAGGGTACGGAAGCTTTCTTT. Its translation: CAISEPGQGTEAFF.

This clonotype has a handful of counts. The CDR3 region is CASSHLGAGDADTQYF. Written as DNA, the CDR3 is TGCGCCAGCAGCCACCTCGGGGCGGGGGACGCAGATACGCAGTATTTT. The rearrangement links TRBV4-1 to TRBJ2-3; 7 positions match TRBD2. The J segment lost 4 bases and the V segment lost 3 bases, leaving 10 bases of the junction unmatched. From germline, CDR1 is MGHRA and CDR2 YSYEKL. This CDR3 comprises 16 residues.

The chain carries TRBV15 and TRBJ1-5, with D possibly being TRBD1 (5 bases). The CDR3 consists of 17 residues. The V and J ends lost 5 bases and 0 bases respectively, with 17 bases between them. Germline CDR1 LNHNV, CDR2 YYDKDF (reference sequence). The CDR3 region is CATSPPRGLYSNQPQHF. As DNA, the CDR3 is TGTGCCACCAGCCCTCCCCGGGGGTTATATAGCAATCAGCCCCAGCATTTT.

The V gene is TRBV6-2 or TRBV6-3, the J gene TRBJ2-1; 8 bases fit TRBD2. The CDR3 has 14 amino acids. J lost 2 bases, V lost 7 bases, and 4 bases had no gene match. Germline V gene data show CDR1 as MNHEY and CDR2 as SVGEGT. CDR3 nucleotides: TGTGCCAGCACCTTAGCGGGACCCTACAATGAGCAGTTCTTC. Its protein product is CASTLAGPYNEQFF.

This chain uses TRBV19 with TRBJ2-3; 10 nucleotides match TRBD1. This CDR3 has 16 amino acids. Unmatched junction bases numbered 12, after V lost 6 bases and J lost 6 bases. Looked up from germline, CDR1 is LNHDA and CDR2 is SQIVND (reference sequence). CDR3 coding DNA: TGTGCCAGTAGAAAACTAGGGACAGGGGATTCGGATACGCAGTATTTT. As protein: CASRKLGTGDSDTQYF.

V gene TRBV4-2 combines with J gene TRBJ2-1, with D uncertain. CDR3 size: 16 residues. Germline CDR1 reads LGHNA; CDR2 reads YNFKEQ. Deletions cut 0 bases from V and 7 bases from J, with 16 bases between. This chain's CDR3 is CASSQDIQPPGNEQFF. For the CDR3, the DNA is TGTGCCAGCAGCCAAGATATCCAGCCCCCCGGGAATGAGCAGTTCTTC.

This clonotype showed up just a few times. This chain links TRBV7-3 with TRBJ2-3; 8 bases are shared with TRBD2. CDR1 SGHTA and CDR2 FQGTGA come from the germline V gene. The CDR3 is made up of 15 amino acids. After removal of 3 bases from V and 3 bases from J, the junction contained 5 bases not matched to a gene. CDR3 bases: TGTGCCAGCAGCTTGGTAATAGCGGGGACAGATACGCAGTATTTT. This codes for CASSLVIAGTDTQYF.

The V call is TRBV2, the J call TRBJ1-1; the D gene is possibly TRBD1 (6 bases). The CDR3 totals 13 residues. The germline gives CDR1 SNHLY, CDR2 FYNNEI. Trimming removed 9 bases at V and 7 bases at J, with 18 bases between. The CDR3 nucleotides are TGTGCCAGAAGATCACAGGGTTCTTATGAAGCTTTCTTT. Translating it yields CARRSQGSYEAFF.

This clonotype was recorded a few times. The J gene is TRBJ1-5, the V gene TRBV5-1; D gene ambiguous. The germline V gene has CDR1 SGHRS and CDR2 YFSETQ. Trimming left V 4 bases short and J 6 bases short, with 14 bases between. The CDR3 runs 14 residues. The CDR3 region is CASSPGLGIQPQHF. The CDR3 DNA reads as TGCGCCAGCAGCCCTGGCTTGGGGATTCAGCCCCAGCATTTT.

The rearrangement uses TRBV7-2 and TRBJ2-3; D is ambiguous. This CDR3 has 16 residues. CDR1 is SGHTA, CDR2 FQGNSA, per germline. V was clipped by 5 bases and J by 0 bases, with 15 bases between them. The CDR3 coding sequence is TGTGCCAGCAGCCCAACGGTGGCTCCCAGCACAGATACGCAGTATTTT. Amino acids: CASSPTVAPSTDTQYF.

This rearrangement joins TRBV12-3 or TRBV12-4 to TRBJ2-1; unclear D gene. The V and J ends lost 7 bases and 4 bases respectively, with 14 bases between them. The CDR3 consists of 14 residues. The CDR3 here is CASTSAVGYNEQFF. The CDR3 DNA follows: TGTGCCAGCACCTCCGCCGTGGGGTACAATGAGCAGTTCTTC.

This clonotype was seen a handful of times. The CDR3 loop reads CASSPSTGTYEQYF. CDR3 DNA: TGTGCCAGCAGCCCAAGCACAGGGACTTACGAGCAGTACTTC. V and J are TRBV7-2 and TRBJ2-7; tentatively, D is TRBD1 or TRBD2 (6 bases each). The CDR3 is 14 residues long. V was cut by 5 bases and J by 4 bases, with 15 bases left in between. Germline loops: CDR1 SGHTA, CDR2 FQGNSA.

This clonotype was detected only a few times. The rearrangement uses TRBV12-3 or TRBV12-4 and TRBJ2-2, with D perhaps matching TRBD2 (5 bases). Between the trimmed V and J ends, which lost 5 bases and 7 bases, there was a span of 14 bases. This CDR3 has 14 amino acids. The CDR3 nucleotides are TGTGCCAGCAGTAGCGCCCGGGGAATCGGGGAGCTGTTTTTT. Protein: CASSSARGIGELFF.

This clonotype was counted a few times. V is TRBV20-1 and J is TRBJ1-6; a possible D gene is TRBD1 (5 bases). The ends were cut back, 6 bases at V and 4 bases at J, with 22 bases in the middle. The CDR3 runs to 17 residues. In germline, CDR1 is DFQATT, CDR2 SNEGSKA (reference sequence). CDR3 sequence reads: CSAEERGKSLYNSPLHF. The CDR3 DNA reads TGCAGTGCCGAAGAACGGGGGAAGTCTTTGTATAATTCACCCCTCCACTTT.